This TCR beta chain was recorded in a study of blood T cell repertoires in COVID-19. The V gene's germline CDR1 is MNHEY and CDR2 SVGEGT. Trimming stripped 2 bases from V and 4 bases from J, with 15 bases between. CDR3 size: 15 residues. Data came from immunoSEQ multiplex PCR; TCRdb stores just in-frame clones and leaves some out. The sample has around 270,000 clones; over 80% are singletons. Adults between about 18 and 89 years of age took part from 20 to 25 US areas. This TCR came from a woman aged 35 to 49 who had been exposed to COVID-19. The chain has TRBV6-2 or TRBV6-3 and TRBJ2-7, with D maybe TRBD2 (6 bases). Material for sequencing was PBMCs or T cells enriched from blood (not recorded which). CDR3 amino acids: CASSYTGSGVYEQYV. Here the CDR3 DNA reads TGTGCCAGCAGTTACACCGGGAGTGGAGTATACGAGCAGTACGTC.